Listed here are 10 T cell receptor beta chains from one sample, sequenced in a study of T cell responses to AZD1222 COVID-19 vaccine. Method: immunoSEQ multiplex PCR; TCRdb's copy keeps in-frame clones and lacks some. Among over 120,000 clones, about 91% were seen once, and the ten largest hold about 2.1%. The sequencing here drew on peripheral blood, taken on day 0 of AZD1222 vaccination. These receptors were taken from an adult in good health.

This clone was detected only once. This chain joins TRBV21-1 and TRBJ2-4. TRBV21-1 counts as a pseudogene. This CDR3 is 16 amino acids long. The CDR3 is CASSLSRELAKNIQYF. The CDR3 DNA reads as TGTGCCAGCAGCCTAAGCAGAGAACTAGCCAAAAACATTCAGTACTTC.

V usage is TRBV10-3 and J usage is TRBJ2-5; unclear D gene. V was shortened by 3 bases and J by 5 bases, with 4 bases between the two germline ends. Germline V lookup: CDR1 ENHRY, CDR2 SYGVKD. The CDR3 extends over 11 amino acids. The CDR3 DNA sequence: TGTGCCATCAGTGACGGGGAGACCCAGTACTTC. Encoded protein: CAISDGETQYF.

The genes are TRBV11-3 and TRBJ2-2; D unclear. The CDR3 covers 15 residues. V was shortened by 1 base and J by 8 bases, with 14 bases between the two germline ends. Germline assignment: CDR1 SGHNT and CDR2 YENEEA. CDR3: CASSLGLIIGGELFF. The CDR3 coding sequence is TGTGCCAGCAGCTTAGGACTCATAATAGGAGGGGAGCTGTTTTTT.

The chain joins TRBV19 to TRBJ1-3; unclear D gene. The ends were cut back, 5 bases at V and 4 bases at J, with 9 bases in the middle. From germline, CDR1 is LNHDA and CDR2 SQIVND (reference sequence). The CDR3 is 13 residues long. The CDR3 DNA is TGTGCCAGTAGTCAGACGAGCGGAAACACCATATATTTT. This gives the protein CASSQTSGNTIYF.

J is TRBJ2-3 and V is TRBV6-5, with D possibly matching TRBD1 (6 bases). V gave up 6 bases and J gave up 1 base, with 14 bases separating them. CDR3 length: 15 amino acids. Per germline, CDR1 MNHEY and CDR2 SVGAGI. This chain's CDR3 is CASSFTGIGTDTQYF. The CDR3 nucleotides read TGTGCCAGCAGCTTTACAGGGATAGGCACAGATACGCAGTATTTT.

The rearrangement links TRBV29-1 to TRBJ1-4, with D possibly being TRBD1 (5 bases). There are 16 residues in the CDR3. Between the trimmed V and J ends, which lost 4 bases and 0 bases, there was a span of 15 bases. Germline CDR1 reads SQVTM; CDR2 reads ANQGSEA. DNA of the CDR3: TGCAGCGTTGGGGGACCCAGCTCTACAACTAATGAAAAACTGTTTTTT. As protein: CSVGGPSSTTNEKLFF.

DNA for the CDR3: TGTGCCAGCAGCCTGGAATACAATGAGCAGTTCTTC. Its protein product is CASSLEYNEQFF. The chain employs TRBV3-1 (or the pseudogene TRBV3-2) and TRBJ2-1; D is undetermined. Deletions cut 4 bases from V and 4 bases from J, with 5 bases between. CDR3 length: 12 amino acids. Germline loops: CDR1 LGHDT, CDR2 YNNKEL (reference sequence).

The V gene is TRBV19, the J gene TRBJ1-1; D unresolved. Germline CDR1 LNHDA, CDR2 SQIVND (reference sequence). There are 14 residues in the CDR3. V lost 4 bases, J lost 10 bases, and 19 bases lay in between. The DNA of the CDR3 is TGTGCCAGTAGTACAACCGGATCGGGCGCCGGAGCTTTCTTT. Its protein is CASSTTGSGAGAFF.

The rearrangement joins TRBV11-2 to TRBJ2-5, with 12 bases matching TRBD2. CDR1 and CDR2 (germline): SGHAT, FQNNGV. The CDR3 runs to 15 residues. The J segment lost 7 bases and the V segment lost 5 bases, leaving 8 bases of the junction unmatched. CDR3 in DNA: TGTGCCAGCAGCCCCCAGACTAGCGGGGGTGGGACCCAGTACTTC. This gives the protein CASSPQTSGGGTQYF.

The V call is TRBV11-2, the J call TRBJ1-4, with D uncertain. Germline CDR1 and CDR2: SGHAT and FQNNGV. The CDR3 has 15 residues. Trimming took off 0 bases at V and 2 bases at J, with 7 bases between the two ends. CDR3: CASSLDWTTNEKLFF. The CDR3 DNA reads TGTGCCAGCAGCTTAGATTGGACCACTAATGAAAAACTGTTTTTT.